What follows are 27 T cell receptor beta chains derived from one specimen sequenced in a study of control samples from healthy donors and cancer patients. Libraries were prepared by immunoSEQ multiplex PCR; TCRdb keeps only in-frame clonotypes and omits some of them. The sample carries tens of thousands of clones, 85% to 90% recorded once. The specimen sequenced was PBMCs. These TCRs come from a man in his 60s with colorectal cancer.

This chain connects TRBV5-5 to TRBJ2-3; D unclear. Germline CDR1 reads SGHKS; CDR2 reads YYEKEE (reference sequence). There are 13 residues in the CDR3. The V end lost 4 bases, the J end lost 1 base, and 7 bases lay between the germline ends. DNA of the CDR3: TGTGCCAGCAGCGGCTATGGCACAGATACGCAGTATTTT. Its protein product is CASSGYGTDTQYF. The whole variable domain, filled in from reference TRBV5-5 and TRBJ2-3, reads DAGVTQSPTHLIKTRGQQVTLRCSPISGHKSVSWYQQVLGQGPQFIFQYYEKEERGRGNFPDRFSARQFPNYSSELNVNALLLGDSALYLCASSGYGTDTQYFGPGTRLTVL.

The CDR3: CAWRDTYEQYF. In DNA form, the CDR3 reads TGTGCCTGGAGAGACACATACGAGCAGTACTTC. The chain carries TRBV30 and TRBJ2-7; D is uncertain. The CDR3 is 11 amino acids. Germline V gene lookup returns CDR1 GTSNPN and CDR2 SVGIG (reference sequence). V shed 3 bases and J shed 4 bases, with 7 bases lying between them.

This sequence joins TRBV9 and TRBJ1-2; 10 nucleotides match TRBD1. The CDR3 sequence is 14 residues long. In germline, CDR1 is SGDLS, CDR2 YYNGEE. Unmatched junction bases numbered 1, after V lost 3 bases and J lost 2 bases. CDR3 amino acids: CASSGGQGNYGYTF. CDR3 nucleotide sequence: TGTGCCAGCAGCGGGGGACAGGGGAACTATGGCTACACCTTC.

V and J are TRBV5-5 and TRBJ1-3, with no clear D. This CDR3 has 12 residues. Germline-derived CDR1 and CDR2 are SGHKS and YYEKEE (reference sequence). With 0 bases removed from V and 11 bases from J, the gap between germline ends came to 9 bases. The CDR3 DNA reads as TGTGCCAGCAGCTTGGTGGGGAAGGCCATATATTTT. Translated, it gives CASSLVGKAIYF.

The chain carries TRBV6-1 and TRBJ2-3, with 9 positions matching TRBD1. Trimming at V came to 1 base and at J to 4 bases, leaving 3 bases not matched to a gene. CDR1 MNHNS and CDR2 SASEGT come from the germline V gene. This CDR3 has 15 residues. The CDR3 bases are TGTGCCAGCAGTGAAGAACAGGGGGCCTCAGATACGCAGTATTTT. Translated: CASSEEQGASDTQYF.

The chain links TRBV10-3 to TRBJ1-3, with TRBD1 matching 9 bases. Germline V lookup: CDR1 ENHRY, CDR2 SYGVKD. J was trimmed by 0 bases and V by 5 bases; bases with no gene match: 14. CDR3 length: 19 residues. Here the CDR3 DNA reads TGTGCCATCAGTCAAACGGGACAGGGTTACATGTTCTCTGGAAACACCATATATTTT. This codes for CAISQTGQGYMFSGNTIYF.

CDR3 loop: CASSPQGLGRDGYTF. The DNA of the CDR3 is TGCGCCAGCAGCCCTCAGGGTTTGGGTCGGGATGGCTACACCTTC. The V gene is TRBV5-1, the J gene TRBJ1-2; a possible D gene is TRBD1 (5 bases). The CDR3 contains 15 residues. V gave up 4 bases and J gave up 6 bases, with 19 bases separating them. Germline V gives CDR1 SGHRS, CDR2 YFSETQ.

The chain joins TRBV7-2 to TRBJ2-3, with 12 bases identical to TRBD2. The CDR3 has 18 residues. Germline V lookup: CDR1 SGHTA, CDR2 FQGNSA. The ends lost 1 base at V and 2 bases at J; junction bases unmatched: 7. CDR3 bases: TGTGCCAGCAGCTTAGGACTAGCGGGAGCACGTTACACAGATACGCAGTATTTT. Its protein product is CASSLGLAGARYTDTQYF.

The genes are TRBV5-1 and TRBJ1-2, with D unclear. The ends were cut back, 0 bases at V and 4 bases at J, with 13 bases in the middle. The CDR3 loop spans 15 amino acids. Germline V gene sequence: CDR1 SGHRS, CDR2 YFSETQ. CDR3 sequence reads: CASSLALAEAYGYTF. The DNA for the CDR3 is TGCGCCAGCAGCTTGGCCCTAGCAGAGGCCTATGGCTACACCTTC.

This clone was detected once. This CDR3 is CASSLSGGSSYEQYF. Here the CDR3 DNA reads TGCGCCAGCAGCCTCTCGGGGGGGAGCTCCTACGAGCAGTACTTC. The chain joins TRBV4-3 to TRBJ2-7, with 8 bases matching TRBD2. The V gene's germline CDR1 is LGHNA and CDR2 YSLEER. V lost 4 bases, J lost 0 bases, and 5 bases stayed unmatched. The CDR3 consists of 15 residues.

CDR3 coding DNA: TGTGCCAGCAGCTGGACAGGGGCGGGGAGCACTGAAGCTTTCTTT. As protein: CASSWTGAGSTEAFF. The V gene is TRBV11-3, the J gene TRBJ1-1; 9 bases fit TRBD1. The V segment lost 4 bases and the J segment 4 bases; nucleotides outside the gene matches: 7. CDR1 is SGHNT, CDR2 YENEEA, per germline. This CDR3 contains 15 residues.

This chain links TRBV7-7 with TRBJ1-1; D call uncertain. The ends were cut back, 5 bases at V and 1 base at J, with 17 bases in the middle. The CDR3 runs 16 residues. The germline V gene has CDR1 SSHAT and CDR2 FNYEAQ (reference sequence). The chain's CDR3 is CASSPLWSGKNTEAFF. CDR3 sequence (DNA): TGTGCCAGCAGCCCTCTTTGGTCAGGAAAGAACACTGAAGCTTTCTTT.

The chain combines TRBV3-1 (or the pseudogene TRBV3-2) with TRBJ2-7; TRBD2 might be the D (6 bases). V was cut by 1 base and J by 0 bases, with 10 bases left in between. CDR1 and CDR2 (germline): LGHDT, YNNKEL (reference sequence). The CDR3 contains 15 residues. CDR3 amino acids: CASSQGGEPSYEQYF. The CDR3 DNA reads TGTGCCAGCAGCCAAGGCGGGGAGCCCTCCTACGAGCAGTACTTC.

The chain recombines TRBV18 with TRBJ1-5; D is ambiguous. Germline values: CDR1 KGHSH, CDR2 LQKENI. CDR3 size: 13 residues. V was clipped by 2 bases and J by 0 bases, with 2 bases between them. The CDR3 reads CASSPGSNQPQHF. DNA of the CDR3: TGTGCCAGCTCACCAGGTAGCAATCAGCCCCAGCATTTT.

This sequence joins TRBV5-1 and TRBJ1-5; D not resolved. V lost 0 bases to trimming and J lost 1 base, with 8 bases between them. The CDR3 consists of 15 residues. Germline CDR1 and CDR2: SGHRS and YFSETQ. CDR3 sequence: CASSLVGSSNQPQHF. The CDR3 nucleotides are TGCGCCAGCAGCTTGGTAGGGTCCAGCAATCAGCCCCAGCATTTT.

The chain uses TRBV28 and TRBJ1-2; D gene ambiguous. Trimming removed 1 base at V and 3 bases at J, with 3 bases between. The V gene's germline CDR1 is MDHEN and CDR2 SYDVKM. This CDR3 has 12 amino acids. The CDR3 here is CASSLSDYGYTF. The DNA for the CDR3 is TGTGCCAGCAGTTTATCTGACTATGGCTACACCTTC.

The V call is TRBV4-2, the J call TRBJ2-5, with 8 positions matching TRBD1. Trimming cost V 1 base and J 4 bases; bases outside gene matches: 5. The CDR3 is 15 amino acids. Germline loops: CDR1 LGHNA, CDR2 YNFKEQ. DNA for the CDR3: TGTGCCAGCAGCCAAGGGTCAGGGGGCCGAGAGACCCAGTACTTC. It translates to CASSQGSGGRETQYF.

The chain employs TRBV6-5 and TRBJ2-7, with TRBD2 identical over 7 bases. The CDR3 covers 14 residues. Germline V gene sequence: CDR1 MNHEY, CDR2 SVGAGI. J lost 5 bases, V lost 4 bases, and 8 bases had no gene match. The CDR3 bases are TGTGCCAGCAGTTCCCGGGGGGTAGTCAACGAGCAGTACTTC. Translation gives CASSSRGVVNEQYF.

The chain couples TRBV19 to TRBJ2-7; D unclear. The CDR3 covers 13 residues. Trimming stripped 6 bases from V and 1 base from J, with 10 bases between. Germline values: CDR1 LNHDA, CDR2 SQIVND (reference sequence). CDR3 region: CASSQTPSYEQYF. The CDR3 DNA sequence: TGTGCCAGTAGCCAGACACCTTCCTACGAGCAGTACTTC. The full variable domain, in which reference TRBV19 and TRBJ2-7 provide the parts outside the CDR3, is DGGITQSPKYLFRKEGQNVTLSCEQNLNHDAMYWYRQDPGQGLRLIYYSQIVNDFQKGDIAEGYSVSREKKESFPLTVTSAQKNPTAFYLCASSQTPSYEQYFGPGTRLTVT.

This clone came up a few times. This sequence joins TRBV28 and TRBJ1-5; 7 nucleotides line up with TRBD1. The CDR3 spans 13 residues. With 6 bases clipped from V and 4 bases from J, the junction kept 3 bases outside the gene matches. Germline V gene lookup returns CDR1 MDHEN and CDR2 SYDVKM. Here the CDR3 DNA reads TGTGCCAGCAGCTCAGGGGGGAATCAGCCCCAGCATTTT. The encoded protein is CASSSGGNQPQHF.

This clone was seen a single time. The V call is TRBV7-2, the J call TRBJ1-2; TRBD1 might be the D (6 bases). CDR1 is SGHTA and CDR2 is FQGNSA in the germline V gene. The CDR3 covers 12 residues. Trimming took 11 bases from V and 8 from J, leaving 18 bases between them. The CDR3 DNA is TGTGCCGGGGGCGGGGGTCGAGAGGGCTACACCTTC. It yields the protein CAGGGGREGYTF.

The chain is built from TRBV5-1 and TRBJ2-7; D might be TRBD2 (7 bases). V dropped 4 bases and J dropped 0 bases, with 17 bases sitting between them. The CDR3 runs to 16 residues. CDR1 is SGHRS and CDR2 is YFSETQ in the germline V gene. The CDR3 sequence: CASSSSQGGSSYEQYF. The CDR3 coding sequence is TGCGCCAGCAGCAGCTCACAGGGCGGGAGCTCCTACGAGCAGTACTTC.

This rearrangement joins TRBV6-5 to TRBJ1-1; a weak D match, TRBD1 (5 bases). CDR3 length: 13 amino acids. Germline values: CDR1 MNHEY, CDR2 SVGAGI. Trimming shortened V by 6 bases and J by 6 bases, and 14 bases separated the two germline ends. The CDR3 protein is CASSPPGTAEAFF. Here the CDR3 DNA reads TGTGCCAGCAGCCCCCCCGGGACGGCTGAAGCTTTCTTT.

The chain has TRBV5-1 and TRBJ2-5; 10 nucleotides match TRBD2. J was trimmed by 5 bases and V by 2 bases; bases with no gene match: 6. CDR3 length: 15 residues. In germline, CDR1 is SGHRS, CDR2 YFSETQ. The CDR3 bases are TGCGCCAGCAGCTTAGCGGGGGGGCTCCGGGAGACCCAGTACTTC. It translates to CASSLAGGLRETQYF.

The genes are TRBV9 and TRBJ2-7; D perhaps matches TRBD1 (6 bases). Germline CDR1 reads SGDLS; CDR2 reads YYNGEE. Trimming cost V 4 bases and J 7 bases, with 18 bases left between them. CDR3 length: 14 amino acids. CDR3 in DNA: TGTGCCAGCAGCCCTCTTGGACAGTACGGGGAGCAGTACTTC. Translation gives CASSPLGQYGEQYF.

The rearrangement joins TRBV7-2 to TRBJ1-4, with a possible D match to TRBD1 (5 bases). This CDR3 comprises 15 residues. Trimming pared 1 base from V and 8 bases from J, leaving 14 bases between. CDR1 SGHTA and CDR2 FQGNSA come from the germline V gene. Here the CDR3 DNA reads TGTGCCAGCAGCTTAGTGCCAGGGCGAGAGGAAAAACTGTTTTTT. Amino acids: CASSLVPGREEKLFF.

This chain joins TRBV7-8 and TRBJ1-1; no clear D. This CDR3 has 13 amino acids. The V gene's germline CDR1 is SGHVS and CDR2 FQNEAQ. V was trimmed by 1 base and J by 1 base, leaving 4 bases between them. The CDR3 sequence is CASSLDRNTEAFF. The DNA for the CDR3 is TGTGCCAGCAGCTTAGACAGGAACACTGAAGCTTTCTTT.